Listed below are T cell receptor beta chains from one sample, sequenced in a study of T cells in localized non-small cell lung cancer. The protocol was immunoSEQ multiplex PCR, while the TCRdb copy is restricted to in-frame clones and leaves out a portion. The sample includes 20,000 to 30,000 clones, approximately 86% of them seen just once. This specimen consisted of peripheral blood, obtained before any cancer treatment. The receptors originated from a female donor of 60 years or more with stage I lung adenocarcinoma. Each CDR3 is given with its conserved first and last residue. Fields, in order: clone size, J gene, V gene, D gene, CDR3 DNA, CDR3 protein. A D gene is named only where the DNA matches it firmly. The size field is filled for only some rows; it gives once, few, many or a size class.

abundance: .; j_gene: TRBJ1-6; v_gene: TRBV6-5; d_gene: .; CDR3nt: TGTGCCAGCAGTCGCGACGGGAACCTTAATTCACCCCTCCACTTT; CDR3aa: CASSRDGNLNSPLHF
abundance: .; j_gene: TRBJ2-2; v_gene: TRBV29-1; d_gene: TRBD1; CDR3nt: TGCAGCGTTGGGACAGGGAGGATCGGGGAGCTGTTTTTT; CDR3aa: CSVGTGRIGELFF
abundance: few; j_gene: TRBJ2-7; v_gene: TRBV2; d_gene: TRBD1; CDR3nt: TGTGCCAGCAGTGTAGGGACAGGGATCTACGAGCAGTACTTC; CDR3aa: CASSVGTGIYEQYF
abundance: once; j_gene: TRBJ2-1; v_gene: TRBV7-3; d_gene: .; CDR3nt: TGTGCCAGCAGCTTAATAACCCGGGTGAGCTCCTACAATGAGCAGTTCTTC; CDR3aa: CASSLITRVSSYNEQFF
abundance: few; j_gene: TRBJ2-4; v_gene: TRBV10-3; d_gene: .; CDR3nt: TGTGCCATCAGTGAGTCGGAGCTCTTCAAAAACATTCAGTACTTC; CDR3aa: CAISESELFKNIQYF
abundance: .; j_gene: TRBJ2-5; v_gene: TRBV7-3; d_gene: .; CDR3nt: TGTGCCAGCAGCCGACGGGCGGGCAGTCAAGAGACCCAGTACTTC; CDR3aa: CASSRRAGSQETQYF
abundance: .; j_gene: TRBJ1-1; v_gene: TRBV12-2; d_gene: .; CDR3nt: TGTGCAAGTCCGAAACAGGGTGAGACTGAAGCTTTCTTT; CDR3aa: CASPKQGETEAFF
abundance: .; j_gene: TRBJ2-1; v_gene: TRBV10-2; d_gene: TRBD1; CDR3nt: TGCGCCAGCAGTCGACAGGGGCTACGTGGCAATGAGCAGTTCTTC; CDR3aa: CASSRQGLRGNEQFF
abundance: .; j_gene: TRBJ1-1; v_gene: TRBV29-1; d_gene: .; CDR3nt: TGCAGCGTTTCCCCAGTCTTGAACACTGAAGCTTTCTTT; CDR3aa: CSVSPVLNTEAFF
abundance: .; j_gene: TRBJ1-4; v_gene: TRBV27; d_gene: .; CDR3nt: TGTGCCAGCAGTTTCCCGGTCCCCGAAGGGGAAAAACTGTTTTTT; CDR3aa: CASSFPVPEGEKLFF
abundance: .; j_gene: TRBJ2-1; v_gene: TRBV11-3; d_gene: TRBD2; CDR3nt: TGTGCCAGCGGTCGAGCGGGAGTCCCAATTCCGGGGCAGTTCTTC; CDR3aa: CASGRAGVPIPGQFF
abundance: .; j_gene: TRBJ1-1; v_gene: TRBV12-5; d_gene: .; CDR3nt: TGTGCTAGTGGTTTGGGCGGGACCCCGAACACTGAAGCTTTCTTT; CDR3aa: CASGLGGTPNTEAFF
abundance: .; j_gene: TRBJ2-1; v_gene: TRBV6-5; d_gene: TRBD1; CDR3nt: TGTGCCAGCAGTCCCTATCGGGACAGTCACAATGAGCAGTTCTTC; CDR3aa: CASSPYRDSHNEQFF